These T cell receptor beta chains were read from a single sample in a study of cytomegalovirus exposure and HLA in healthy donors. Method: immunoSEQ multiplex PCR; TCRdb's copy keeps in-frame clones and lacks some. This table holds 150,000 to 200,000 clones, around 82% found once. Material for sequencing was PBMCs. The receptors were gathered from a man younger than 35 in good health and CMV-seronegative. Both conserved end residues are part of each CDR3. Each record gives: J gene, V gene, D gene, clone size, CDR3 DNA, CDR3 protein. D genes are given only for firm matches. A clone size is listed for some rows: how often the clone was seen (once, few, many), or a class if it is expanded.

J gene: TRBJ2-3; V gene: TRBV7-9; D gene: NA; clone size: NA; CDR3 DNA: TGTGCCAGCAGCTTAGTTGCGGGGGCTGGCACAGATACGCAGTATTTT; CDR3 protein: CASSLVAGAGTDTQYF
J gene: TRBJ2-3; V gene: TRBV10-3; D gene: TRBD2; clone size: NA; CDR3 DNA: TGTGCCATCAGTCAGGGGACTAGCGGGAGCGATACGCAGTATTTT; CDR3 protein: CAISQGTSGSDTQYF
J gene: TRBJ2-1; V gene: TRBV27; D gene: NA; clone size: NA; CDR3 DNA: TGTGCCAGCAGTCCAGAGCGGAGAAGCTCCTACAATGAGCAGTTCTTC; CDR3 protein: CASSPERRSSYNEQFF
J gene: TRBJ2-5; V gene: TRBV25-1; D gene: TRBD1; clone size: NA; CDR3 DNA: TGTGCCAGCAGTGACACCACAGGGGGCTGGGGGACCCAGTACTTC; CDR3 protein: CASSDTTGGWGTQYF
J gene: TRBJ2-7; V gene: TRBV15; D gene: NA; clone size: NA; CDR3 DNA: TGTGCCACCAGCAGAGATCGGGTCGGCAGCTACGAGCAGTACTTC; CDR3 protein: CATSRDRVGSYEQYF
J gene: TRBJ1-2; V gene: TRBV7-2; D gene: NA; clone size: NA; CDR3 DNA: TGTGCCAGCAGCTTAACCATGGACAGCGCTGGCTACACCTTC; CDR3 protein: CASSLTMDSAGYTF
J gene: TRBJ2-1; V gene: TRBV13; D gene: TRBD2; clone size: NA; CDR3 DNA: TGTGCCAGCAGCTCGACTAGCGGGGCTTACAATGAGCAGTTCTTC; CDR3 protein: CASSSTSGAYNEQFF
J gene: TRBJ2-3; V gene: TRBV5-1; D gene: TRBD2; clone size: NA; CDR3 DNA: TGCGCCAGCAGCAGAGGACTAGCGGGAGGCTACACAGATACGCAGTATTTT; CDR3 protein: CASSRGLAGGYTDTQYF
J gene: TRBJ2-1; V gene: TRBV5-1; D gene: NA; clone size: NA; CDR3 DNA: TGCGCCAGCAGCTTGCCGTTAAGCGACCTATACAATGAGCAGTTCTTC; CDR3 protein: CASSLPLSDLYNEQFF
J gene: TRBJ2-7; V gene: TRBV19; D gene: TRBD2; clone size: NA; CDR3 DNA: TGTGCCAGTCGCTCGACTAGCGGGGGTCGTCGTAGCGAGCAGTACTTC; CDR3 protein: CASRSTSGGRRSEQYF
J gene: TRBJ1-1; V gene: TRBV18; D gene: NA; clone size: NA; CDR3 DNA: TGTGCCAGCTCACCAAGGGTCAGCGGGAGGGTTTCTGAAGCTTTCTTT; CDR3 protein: CASSPRVSGRVSEAFF
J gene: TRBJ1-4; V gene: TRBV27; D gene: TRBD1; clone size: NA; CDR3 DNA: TGTGCCAGCAGTTTAGGGATCGGGACAGGTTTTGAAAAACTGTTTTTT; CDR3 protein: CASSLGIGTGFEKLFF
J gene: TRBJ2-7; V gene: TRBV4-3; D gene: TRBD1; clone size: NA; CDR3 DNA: TGCGCCAGCAGCCAAGATCTCGGGGACAGGACCTACGAGCAGTACTTC; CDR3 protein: CASSQDLGDRTYEQYF
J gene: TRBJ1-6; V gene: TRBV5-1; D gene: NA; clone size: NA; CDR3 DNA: TGCGCCAGCACCCTAGGGAGGGGTAATTCACCCCTCCACTTT; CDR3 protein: CASTLGRGNSPLHF
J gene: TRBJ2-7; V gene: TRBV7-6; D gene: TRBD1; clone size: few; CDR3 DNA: TGTGCCAGCAGCGTCGGGACAGGGTTTTACGAGCAGTACTTC; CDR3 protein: CASSVGTGFYEQYF
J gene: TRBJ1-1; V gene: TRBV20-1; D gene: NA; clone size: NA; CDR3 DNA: TGCAGTGAGGAAGGGGGTGGTGAAGCTTTCTTT; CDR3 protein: CSEEGGGEAFF
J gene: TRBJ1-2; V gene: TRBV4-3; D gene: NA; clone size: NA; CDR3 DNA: TGCGCCAGCAGCCAAGATTGGTCAGAGGGCTATGGCTACACCTTC; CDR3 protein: CASSQDWSEGYGYTF
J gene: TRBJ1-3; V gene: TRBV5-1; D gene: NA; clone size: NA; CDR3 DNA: TGCGCCAGCAGCTTGGCCCTGGGACACTCTGGAAACACCATATATTTT; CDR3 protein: CASSLALGHSGNTIYF
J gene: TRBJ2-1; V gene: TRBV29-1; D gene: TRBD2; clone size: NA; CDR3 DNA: TGCAGCGGGACCCGTAGCGGGAGAGGGTACAATGAGCAGTTCTTC; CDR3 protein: CSGTRSGRGYNEQFF
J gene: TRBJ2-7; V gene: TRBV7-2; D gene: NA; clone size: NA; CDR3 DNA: TGTGCCAGCAGCCAAAGGAGGTCCCCCGGCGAGCAGTACTTC; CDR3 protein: CASSQRRSPGEQYF
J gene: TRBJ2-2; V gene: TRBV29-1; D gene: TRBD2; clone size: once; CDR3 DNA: TGCAGCGTTTCTGGCGGGGGAAACACCGGGGAGCTGTTTTTT; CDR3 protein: CSVSGGGNTGELFF
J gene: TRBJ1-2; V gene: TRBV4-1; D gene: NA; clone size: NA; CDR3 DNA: TGCGCCAGCAGCCAAGTTGCCACAGCCGCCTTCTATGGCTACACCTTC; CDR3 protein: CASSQVATAAFYGYTF
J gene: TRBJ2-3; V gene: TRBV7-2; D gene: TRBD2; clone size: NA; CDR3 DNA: TGTGCCAGCAGCTTAAGCGGACTAGCGGACACAGATACGCAGTATTTT; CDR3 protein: CASSLSGLADTDTQYF
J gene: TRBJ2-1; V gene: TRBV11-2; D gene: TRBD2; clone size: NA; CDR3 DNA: TGTGCCAGCAGCTTACCGCTAGCGGTGTACAATGAGCAGTTCTTC; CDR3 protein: CASSLPLAVYNEQFF
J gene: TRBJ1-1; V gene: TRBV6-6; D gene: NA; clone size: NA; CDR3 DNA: TGTGCCAGCACGTCCTTGAACACTGAAGCTTTCTTT; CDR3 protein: CASTSLNTEAFF
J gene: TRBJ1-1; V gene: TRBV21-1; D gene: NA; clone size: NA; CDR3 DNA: TGTGCCAGCAGCAAAGGAACAGGGGGCCGCGATGAAGCTTTCTTT; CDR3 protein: CASSKGTGGRDEAFF
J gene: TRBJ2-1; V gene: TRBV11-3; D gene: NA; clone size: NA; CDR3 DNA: TGTGCCAGCAGCTTTAGCTGGGGCCACGACAATGAGCAGTTCTTC; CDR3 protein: CASSFSWGHDNEQFF
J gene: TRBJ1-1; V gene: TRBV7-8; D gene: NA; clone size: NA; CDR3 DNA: TGTGCCAGCAGCGCCCGGACAGATATGAACACTGAAGCTTTCTTT; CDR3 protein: CASSARTDMNTEAFF
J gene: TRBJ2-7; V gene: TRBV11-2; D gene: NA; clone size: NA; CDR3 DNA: TGTGCCAGCAGCTTAGATCCACTAAGCTCCCTGGCGAACGAGCAGTACTTC; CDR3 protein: CASSLDPLSSLANEQYF
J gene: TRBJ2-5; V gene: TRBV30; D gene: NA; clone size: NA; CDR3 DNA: TGTGCCTGGACTCCCGGGGACAAACAGTACCAAGAGACCCAGTACTTC; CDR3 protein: CAWTPGDKQYQETQYF
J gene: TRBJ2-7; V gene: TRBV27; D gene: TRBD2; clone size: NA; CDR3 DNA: TGTGCCAGCAGTTCCCAGCGGGAGTGGTACGAGCAGTACTTC; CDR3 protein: CASSSQREWYEQYF
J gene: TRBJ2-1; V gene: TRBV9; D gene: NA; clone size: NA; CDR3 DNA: TGTGCCAGCAGCGTTTGGGGGGAGAGCTCCTACAATGAGCAGTTCTTC; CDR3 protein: CASSVWGESSYNEQFF
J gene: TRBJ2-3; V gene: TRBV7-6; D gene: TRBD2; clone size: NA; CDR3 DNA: TGTGCCAGCATCAAGAAGTTAGGGACTAGCGGGAGCACAGATACGCAGTATTTT; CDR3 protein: CASIKKLGTSGSTDTQYF
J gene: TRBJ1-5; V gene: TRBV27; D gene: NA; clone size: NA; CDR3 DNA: TGTGCCAGCAGTTTGGGGGGAGGGGGGAAGCCCCAGCATTTT; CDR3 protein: CASSLGGGGKPQHF
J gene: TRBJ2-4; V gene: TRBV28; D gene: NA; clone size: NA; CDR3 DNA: TGTGCCAGCAGTTTAACCCAGGGTAAAAACATTCAGTACTTC; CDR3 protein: CASSLTQGKNIQYF
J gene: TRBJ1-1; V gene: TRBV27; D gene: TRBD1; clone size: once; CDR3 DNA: TGTGCCAGCAGATTCGGACAGGGAACTGAAGCTTTCTTT; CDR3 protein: CASRFGQGTEAFF
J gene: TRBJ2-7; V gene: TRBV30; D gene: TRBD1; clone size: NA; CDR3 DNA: TGTGCCTGTCTTACCGGGACAGGACCCTACGAGCAGTACTTC; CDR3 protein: CACLTGTGPYEQYF
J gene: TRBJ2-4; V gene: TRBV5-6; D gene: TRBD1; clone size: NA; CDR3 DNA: TGTGCCAGCAGCTGGGACAGGGTTAAAAACATTCAGTACTTC; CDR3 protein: CASSWDRVKNIQYF
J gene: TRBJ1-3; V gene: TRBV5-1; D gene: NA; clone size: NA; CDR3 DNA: TGCGCCAGCAGCGGAGGGGACTCTGGAAACACCATATATTTT; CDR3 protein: CASSGGDSGNTIYF
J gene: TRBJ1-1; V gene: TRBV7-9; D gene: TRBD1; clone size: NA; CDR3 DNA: TGTGCCAGCAGCTCCCACAGGGGCCCTGAAGCTTTCTTT; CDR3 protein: CASSSHRGPEAFF
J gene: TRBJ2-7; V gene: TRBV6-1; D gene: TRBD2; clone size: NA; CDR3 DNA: TGTGCCAGCAGCTCTAGCGGGGGGCGGTACGAGCAGTACTTC; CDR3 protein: CASSSSGGRYEQYF
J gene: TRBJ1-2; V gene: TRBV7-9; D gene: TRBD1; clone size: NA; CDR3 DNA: TGTGCCAGCAGCTTAGCTTCGGACAGGGGGAAGTATGGCTACACCTTC; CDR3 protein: CASSLASDRGKYGYTF
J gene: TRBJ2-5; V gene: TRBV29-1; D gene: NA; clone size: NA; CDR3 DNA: TGCAGCGTTGAGGGGCGCTCGGGGGCGGGGGTCCCAGAGACCCAGTACTTC; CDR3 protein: CSVEGRSGAGVPETQYF
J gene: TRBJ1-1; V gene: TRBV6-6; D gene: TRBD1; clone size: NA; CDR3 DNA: TGTGCCAGCAGTTACAAGGGGGCGCCAACTGAAGCTTTCTTT; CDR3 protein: CASSYKGAPTEAFF
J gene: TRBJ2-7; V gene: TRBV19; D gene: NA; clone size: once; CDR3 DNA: TGTGCCAGTAGTATTCGAAGCGCCTACGAGCGGTACTTC; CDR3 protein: CASSIRSAYERYF